This entry concerns a single T cell receptor beta chain. As yet, its antigen is unknown. This specimen belongs to a study of T cell responses to AZD1222 COVID-19 vaccine. Study-wide results and caveats: No repertoire was sampled before or during the peak T cell response, only after it. Regions 160-218 and 743-854 dominated among vaccine-associated CD4 TCRs spanning spike. Nearly half of the spike-specific TCRs reportedly recognize variant regions that carry no mutations. Rises in breadth and depth of Spike-specific TCRs came after two AZD1222 doses.

Using immunoSEQ multiplex PCR, the repertoire was profiled, and TCRdb retains in-frame clones only, with some absent. This sample has around 120,000 clones, with around 92% found just once. The CDR3 is made up of 13 amino acids. Per germline, CDR1 LNHDA and CDR2 SQIVND (reference sequence). Trimming took off 6 bases at V and 4 bases at J, with 10 bases between the two ends. J is TRBJ2-1 and V is TRBV19, with D perhaps TRBD2 (5 bases). This clonotype was obtained from an adult in good health. The input for sequencing was peripheral blood, taken on day 0 of AZD1222 vaccination. The CDR3 here is CASSEGLYNEQFF. For the CDR3, the DNA is TGTGCCAGTAGCGAGGGATTGTACAATGAGCAGTTCTTC.